This paragraph reports one TCR beta chain. The target of this receptor is not known. No much larger clone exists at a distance of one base, and base qualities are not known. From its cysteine to its phenylalanine, the CDR3 spans 14 amino acids. The retained sequence is limited to the CDR3, 42 bases, with the frame set at the first base. Between the V and J ends, shortened by 5 bases and 0 bases respectively, the junction contains 7 bases. The germline V gene (reference sequence) specifies LNHDA as CDR1 and SQIVND as CDR2. The sample is drawn from a study of blood T cell repertoires in COVID-19 (dated by TCRdb to the early 2020s). With regard to the full study: Samples covering the acute and convalescent phases of COVID-19 were provided by collaborators in the United States, Italy and Spain. The prospective study material was composed of cDNA or gDNA derived from T cells, B-cell-depleted T cells, or PBMCs. Deeply sampled blood TCRbeta repertoires from subjects exposed to, actively infected with, or recovered from COVID-19 were included in the dataset. The repertoires were released in a freely available public database meant as a resource for research on the immune response to SARS-CoV-2. Samples came from the ongoing ImmuneRACE study (first 160 participants) plus 1,254 subjects from 6 global collaborators. The sample metadata nearly always contained a de-identified subject ID, COVID-19 status, age in years and sex. HLA class I and class II types, where available, came from metadata supplied by the sample provider rather than from assay-based typing. Points the paper makes about the study in general: The quantity of clinical and demographic metadata differed by source and by participant and was supplied without curation.

TCRbeta CDR3 regions were amplified from genomic DNA by means of the immunoSEQ Assay, a bias-controlled multiplex PCR. As for how the authors treated the data: The number of nucleated cells in each sample was estimated from the amplification of reference gene primers within the assay. To quantify the absolute abundance of each unique TCRbeta CDR3 rearrangement, sequence reads were collapsed and filtered. For each sample, productive Simpson clonality was calculated as the square root of Simpson's diversity index across productive rearrangements. In its TCRdb copy, this immuneACCESS table keeps in-frame sequences only and misses some clones. Where compared with another copy, unresolved V genes explain less than half of these, and the others have no known cause. That table gives V, J and clone size, and the DNA gave D and trimming. This sample lists about 340,000 clones; 70% to 90% were detected once. Around 7.5% of the sample rests with the top ten.

In Seattle, one collaborating source enrolled patients while the infection was active and tracked those patients longitudinally over the course of disease. Each collaborating institution followed its own protocols to collect whole blood in K2EDTA tubes. For TCRbeta analysis, collaborator samples were shipped as frozen whole blood, as isolated PBMCs, or as DNA extracted from either sample type. The V gene is TRBV19 and the J gene is TRBJ1-4; the D gene remains uncertain. This TCR derives from a woman aged 55-70 years with COVID-19, enrolled during active disease. The sample comprised peripheral blood. The nucleotide sequence reads as follows: TGTGCCAGTAGTCGTCTTGCAACTAATGAAAAACTGTTTTTT. Translated, it gives CASSRLATNEKLFF.